This T cell receptor (beta chain) was observed in a study of cytomegalovirus exposure and HLA in healthy donors. General study findings and limits: Clonal expansion was found to be greater in HLA-associated TCR beta chains than in equally common others in a later analysis. Rare TCR sequences predominated, though certain public TCRs were found in many donors. Reported performance of the classifier showed diagnosis of cytomegalovirus status with high specificity and sensitivity. Data from an earlier analysis indicated that most TCR beta V segments were productive either about 90% or about 30% of the time.

In the PCR, 60 Vbeta and 13 Jbeta primers were used. The data were produced by immunoSEQ multiplex PCR, yet TCRdb's version contains in-frame clones alone and is incomplete. Seen here are approximately 72,000 clones, around 64% observed once, and the top ten hold less than 25%. In the case of this clone: What it binds is not known.

This CDR3 is 16 amino acids long. V lost 0 bases and J 1 base, leaving 13 bases between the germline ends. The germline V gene encodes CDR1 GTSNPN and CDR2 SVGIG (reference sequence). Sequenced material: PBMCs. The chain links TRBV30 to TRBJ2-4; perhaps TRBD1 as D (5 bases). The origin of this receptor is a man in his forties in good health and CMV-seropositive. The CDR3 region has the DNA TGTGCCTGGAGTGTTGGCAGGGTTACGGCCAAAAACATTCAGTACTTC. Translating it yields CAWSVGRVTAKNIQYF.